This is a list of T cell receptor beta chains from one sample in a study of identical twins. One entry per CDR3 protein results from TCRdb running MiXCR on the 5' RACE reads. This table holds 1.5 million or so distinct CDR3 sequences, under 35% found once. Sequencing was done on a sample of cord blood. These receptors were obtained from a newborn girl in good health. Each CDR3 is given with its conserved first and last residue. D genes are given only for firm matches. The size entry is marked missing in some rows and otherwise reads once, few, many or a size class.

j_gene	v_gene	abundance	d_gene	CDR3aa	CDR3nt
TRBJ2-2	TRBV9	NA	TRBD2	CASSVEDRLAGPPGELFF	TGTGCCAGCAGCGTAGAGGACCGACTAGCGGGCCCGCCCGGGGAGCTGTTTTTT
TRBJ2-5	TRBV2	few	NA	CASTQNRKQETQYF	TGTGCCAGCACCCAAAACAGGAAGCAAGAGACCCAGTACTTC
TRBJ2-3	TRBV6-1	NA	NA	CASSDGLDSTDTQYF	TGTGCCAGCAGTGACGGCTTAGATAGCACAGATACGCAGTATTTT
TRBJ2-7	TRBV28	NA	NA	CASSPNGWGYEQYF	TGTGCCAGCAGCCCAAATGGGTGGGGTTACGAGCAGTACTTC
TRBJ1-2	TRBV28	NA	TRBD1	CASREDRPYGYTF	TGTGCCAGCAGAGAGGACAGGCCCTATGGCTACACCTTC
TRBJ1-2	TRBV12-3/TRBV12-4	few	TRBD1	CASSLRRQGAGGYTF	TGTGCCAGCAGTTTACGTCGGCAGGGGGCGGGTGGCTACACCTTC
TRBJ2-5	TRBV7-7	few	NA	CASSVTWGAETQYF	TGTGCCAGCAGCGTTACATGGGGCGCGGAGACCCAGTACTTC
TRBJ2-7	TRBV10-3	NA	NA	CAISPRAPHYEQYF	TGTGCCATCAGCCCCAGGGCCCCACACTACGAGCAGTACTTC
TRBJ1-5	TRBV2	NA	NA	CASRRTISNQPQHF	TGTGCCAGCAGGCGGACAATTAGCAATCAGCCCCAGCATTTT
TRBJ2-5	TRBV24-1	NA	NA	CATSDWRGQETQYF	TGTGCCACCAGTGATTGGAGGGGACAAGAGACCCAGTACTTC
TRBJ2-7	TRBV14	few	NA	CASSLAGVVAYEQYF	TGTGCCAGCAGCCTCGCAGGGGTGGTTGCCTACGAGCAGTACTTC
TRBJ1-2	TRBV7-2	many	NA	CAIPKSSLDYGYTF	TGTGCCATCCCGAAGAGTTCGTTGGACTATGGCTACACCTTC
TRBJ1-2	TRBV6-1	few	TRBD1	CASRETDRVSYGYTF	TGTGCCAGCAGGGAGACGGACAGGGTTAGCTATGGCTACACCTTC
TRBJ2-2	TRBV2	few	NA	CASSAAKTKLRTGELFF	TGTGCCAGCAGTGCGGCCAAGACCAAACTTAGGACCGGGGAGCTGTTTTTT
TRBJ2-7	TRBV27	many	NA	CASSLSSLYEQYF	TGCGCCAGCAGCTTGTCTTCCCTATACGAGCAGTACTTC
TRBJ2-2	TRBV15	NA	NA	CATSRDRGRTGELFF	TGTGCCACCAGCAGAGATCGGGGGAGGACCGGGGAGCTGTTTTTT
TRBJ1-4	TRBV6-1	NA	NA	CASGEALSLANEKLFF	TGTGCCAGCGGGGAGGCGCTCAGTTTAGCGAATGAAAAACTGTTTTTT
TRBJ2-1	TRBV20-1	NA	NA	CSATRGLWDYNEQFF	TGCAGTGCTACCCGAGGACTATGGGATTACAATGAGCAGTTCTTC
TRBJ1-6	TRBV12-3/TRBV12-4	NA	NA	CASSLGVAYNSPLHF	TGTGCCAGCAGTTTGGGGGTCGCCTATAATTCACCCCTCCACTTT
TRBJ2-7	TRBV6-1	NA	NA	CASSEEPYEQYF	TGTGCCAGCAGTGAAGAGCCATACGAGCAGTACTTC
TRBJ2-7	TRBV12-3/TRBV12-4	NA	NA	CASSLTPASAEQYF	TGTGCCAGCAGTCTCACCCCCGCTAGCGCAGAGCAGTACTTC
TRBJ2-5	TRBV3-1	NA	TRBD2	CASSQDRLAGFNNEQYF	TGTGCCAGCAGCCAAGATCGACTAGCGGGGTTCAACAATGAGCAGTACTTC
TRBJ2-1	TRBV7-9	NA	NA	CASSLVGAHNEQFF	TGTGCCAGCAGCTTGGTGGGAGCACACAATGAGCAGTTCTTC
TRBJ2-1	TRBV20-1	NA	TRBD2	CSAALAGTYNEQFF	TGCAGTGCTGCCCTAGCGGGTACTTACAATGAGCAGTTCTTC
TRBJ1-5	TRBV2	NA	TRBD1	CASSGDRELGQPQHF	TGTGCCAGCAGTGGAGACAGGGAATTAGGTCAGCCCCAGCATTTT
TRBJ2-7	TRBV12-3/TRBV12-4	many	TRBD2	CASSRLAGDSYEQYF	TGTGCCAGCAGCAGACTAGCGGGAGACTCCTACGAGCAGTACTTC
TRBJ2-7	TRBV4-1	few	NA	CASSLNPLFEQYF	TGCGCCAGCAGCCTCAACCCCCTTTTCGAGCAGTACTTC
TRBJ2-1	TRBV24-1	few	NA	CATSDPKRTHSYNEQFF	TGTGCCACCAGTGATCCAAAGCGGACCCACTCCTACAATGAGCAGTTCTTC